The sequence of this T cell receptor (beta chain) was determined in a study of blood T cell repertoires in COVID-19. The table came from immunoSEQ multiplex PCR; TCRdb's copy has only in-frame clones and leaves some out. The data hold just over 300,000 clones, with roughly nine tenths observed a single time. Trimming left V 5 bases short and J 5 bases short, with 18 bases between. The CDR3 is 15 residues long. Germline V CDR1 and CDR2: SEHNR, FQNEAQ (reference sequence). Sequenced: peripheral blood. This clonotype originated in a woman in her 30s with COVID-19, enrolled during active disease. This rearrangement joins TRBV7-9 to TRBJ2-5; a possible D gene is TRBD1 (6 bases). The CDR3 spells CASSQYFGTRETQYF. The CDR3 DNA sequence: TGTGCCAGCAGCCAATACTTCGGGACACGGGAGACCCAGTACTTC.